This T cell receptor beta chain was identified in a study of cytomegalovirus exposure and HLA in healthy donors. Study results and limitations: A missense DCLRE1C variant was associated with V- and J-gene trimming of TCR beta chains in a later analysis, and an independent cohort replicated the association. A few chains tied to CMV proved CMV antigen-specific in vitro. Rare TCR sequences predominated, though certain public TCRs were found in many donors. In terms of immune exposure information, only CMV serostatus was available.

The trim removed 0 bases at V and 2 bases at J, leaving 6 bases unmatched. The length of the CDR3 is 16 residues. In germline, CDR1 is LNHNV, CDR2 YYDKDF (reference sequence). The PCR employed 60 Vbeta primers together with 13 Jbeta primers. Profiled with immunoSEQ multiplex PCR; TCRdb holds only in-frame clones, not every one. This table has roughly 130,000 clones, roughly four fifths appearing once. This clone was seen only once. Its antigen is undetermined. The receptor comes from a male donor in good health and CMV-seropositive. The chain carries TRBV15 and TRBJ2-7, with 8 bases lining up with TRBD1. Sequencing used PBMCs. This CDR3 reads CATSRDQVTGAYEQYF. DNA of the CDR3: TGTGCCACCAGCAGAGATCAGGTGACAGGGGCCTACGAGCAGTACTTC.